The clone carrying this TCR beta chain has a single count. This sample was taken from a study of shared clonotypes between healthy human individuals. Using immunoSEQ multiplex PCR, the repertoire was profiled, and TCRdb retains in-frame clones only, with some absent. The sample holds about 2.5 million clones, under 95% seen once. The study drew its donors from healthy HIV-negative adults without recent acute infections or vaccinations. Splitting of CD4+ cells produced CD45RA+ naive and CD45RA-negative memory subsets. This CDR3 comprises 14 residues. CDR1 and CDR2 (germline): SSHAT, FNYEAQ (reference sequence). The V end was cut by 0 bases, the J end by 3 bases, with 6 bases between.

This TCR derives from a man younger than 35 in good health. Some clones in this sample may be carry-over from other donors' samples. The V gene is TRBV7-7, the J gene TRBJ2-1; no firm D call. Input material: naive CD4+ T cells from PBMCs. The subset here: CD45RA+ positively selected. DNA of the CDR3: TGTGCCAGCAGCTTAGCGTTTAGCTACAATGAGCAGTTCTTC. Protein product: CASSLAFSYNEQFF. The variable domain in full, completed from reference TRBV7-7 and TRBJ2-1, reads GAGVSQSPRYKVTKRGQDVTLRCDPISSHATLYWYQQALGQGPEFLTYFNYEAQPDKSGLPSDRFSAERPEGSISTLTIQRTEQRDSAMYRCASSLAFSYNEQFFGPGTRLTVL.